This T cell receptor beta chain appears in the sequencing data of a study of shared clonotypes between healthy human individuals. The protocol was immunoSEQ multiplex PCR, while the TCRdb copy is restricted to in-frame clones and leaves out a portion. The repertoire holds 980,000 or so clones, over 75% seen once, with approximately 1.5% in the top ten. Study results and caveats: Four donors shared approximately 5% of their naive CD4 clonotypes.

The CDR3 contains 15 residues. V was pared by 6 bases and J by 4 bases, with 11 bases of the junction left unmatched. In germline, CDR1 is SQVTM, CDR2 ANQGSEA. A remark on this clone: The antigen is not known.

Sequencing was done on a sample of memory CD4+ T cells sorted from blood. Specified subset: CD45RA-negative fraction. The chain joins TRBV29-1 to TRBJ2-5; 10 bases fit TRBD1. The sequence derives from a man between 18 and 29 years old in good health. CDR3 DNA: TGCAGCGTGAATCAGGGGACAGGGGTATCAGAGACCCAGTACTTC. As protein: CSVNQGTGVSETQYF.